This T cell receptor beta chain came from a study of blood T cells in healthy people across ages. Extraction yielded at least 5 micrograms of total RNA per sample. Per the germline V gene, CDR1 is KGHSY and CDR2 is FQNENV. V was shortened by 1 base and J by 3 bases, with 4 bases between the two germline ends. This CDR3 region has 14 residues. Combining a sample-barcoded 5' primer with a J-beta primer mix, a second PCR ran for roughly 6 to 11 cycles. TCRdb fed the 5' RACE reads into MiXCR, producing one record per CDR3 protein. This repertoire shows about 720,000 distinct CDR3 sequences, roughly 25% found once; its top ten account for under 4.5%. The same sample was also studied in work on T cells of mothers and their children. That source notes: Samples came from a few healthy Caucasian mothers and their six children. Researchers found no T cell clones that were persistent and microchimeric.

The chain combines TRBV16 with TRBJ1-6, with D unclear. The sample taken for sequencing was blood. The sequence was obtained from a boy between 10 and 17 years old in good health. CDR3 in amino acids: CASSQWDYNSPLHF. The DNA of the CDR3 is TGTGCCAGCAGCCAATGGGACTATAATTCACCCCTCCACTTT. The full variable domain, in which reference TRBV16 and TRBJ1-6 provide the parts outside the CDR3, is GEEVAQTPKHLVRGEGQKAKLYCAPIKGHSYVFWYQQVLKNEFKFLISFQNENVFDETGMPKERFSAKCLPNSPCSLEIQATKLEDSAVYFCASSQWDYNSPLHFGNGTRLTVT.